Below, 25 T cell receptor beta chains from the same sample are listed, as sequenced in a study of cytomegalovirus exposure and HLA in healthy donors (dated by TCRdb to about 2017). Receptor amplification or capture employed the immunoSEQ multiplex PCR assay. In TCRdb, the immuneACCESS table is reduced to in-frame sequences with V and J assigned. These tables do not hold every clone; where another copy was compared, an unresolved V gene accounts for under half, and the others remain unexplained. Within this sample are roughly 150,000 clones, with about 82% of them counted one time only. The ten most abundant clones make up approximately 2% of the sample. The source material was PBMCs. Receptors were obtained from a man aged 25-40 years in good health and CMV-seropositive.

The rearrangement uses TRBV6-6 and TRBJ2-7; 10 bases are a match to TRBD1. Germline-derived CDR1 and CDR2 are MNHNY and SVGAGI (reference sequence). CDR3 length equals 12 residues. J lost 6 bases, V lost 6 bases, and 2 bases had no gene match. In nucleotides, the CDR3 is TGTGCCAGCAGCAGGGACAGGGGCGAGCAGTACTTC. This sequence encodes CASSRDRGEQYF.

A few counts support this clone. The chain has TRBV30 and TRBJ1-5; possibly TRBD1 for D (5 bases). Deletions cut 5 bases from V and 7 bases from J, with 9 bases between. CDR1 and CDR2 (germline): GTSNPN, SVGIG (reference sequence). The length of the CDR3 is 11 residues. The CDR3 DNA reads TGTGCCTGGGGGGCGGGGCAGCCCCAGCATTTT. It encodes CAWGAGQPQHF.

The genes are TRBV2 and TRBJ2-7; TRBD2 aligns across 11 bases. The CDR3 has 14 amino acids. Germline CDR1 SNHLY, CDR2 FYNNEI. The V and J ends lost 3 bases and 7 bases, in that order; junction bases with no gene match: 5. In nucleotides, the CDR3 is TGTGCCAGCAGTGATAGCGGGGGGGTCGGGGAGCAGTACTTC. This codes for CASSDSGGVGEQYF.

The chain employs TRBV5-1 and TRBJ2-7, with TRBD1 identical over 9 bases. CDR1 and CDR2 from the germline V gene are SGHRS and YFSETQ. This CDR3 has 13 residues. The J segment lost 4 bases and the V segment lost 7 bases, leaving 6 bases of the junction unmatched. CDR3 nucleotides: TGCGCCAGCGGGGACAGGGCGCGATACGAGCAGTACTTC. Protein: CASGDRARYEQYF.

The rearrangement joins TRBV20-1 to TRBJ1-1; D is unclear. The V gene's germline CDR1 is DFQATT and CDR2 SNEGSKA (reference sequence). The CDR3 contains 11 residues. CDR3: CSVMGYTEAFF. Here the CDR3 DNA reads TGCAGCGTGATGGGCTACACTGAAGCTTTCTTT.

The V call is TRBV5-1, the J call TRBJ2-5, with 7 bases aligning to TRBD1. Germline V gene data show CDR1 as SGHRS and CDR2 as YFSETQ. Losses at the gene ends were 4 bases for V and 0 bases for J; bases not matched to a gene: 3. The CDR3 runs 14 residues. CDR3 in amino acids: CASSVQGYQETQYF. CDR3 sequence (DNA): TGCGCCAGCAGCGTACAGGGGTACCAAGAGACCCAGTACTTC.

This rearrangement joins TRBV19 to TRBJ1-1; 10 nucleotides agree with TRBD1. CDR3 size: 16 residues. Germline assignment: CDR1 LNHDA and CDR2 SQIVND (reference sequence). Trimming took 3 bases from V and 3 from J; bases not matched to a gene: 7. The CDR3 nucleotides are TGTGCCAGTAGTATTGGGACAGGGGTGGTGGACACTGAAGCTTTCTTT. Translation: CASSIGTGVVDTEAFF. The variable domain in full, completed from reference TRBV19 and TRBJ1-1, reads DGGITQSPKYLFRKEGQNVTLSCEQNLNHDAMYWYRQDPGQGLRLIYYSQIVNDFQKGDIAEGYSVSREKKESFPLTVTSAQKNPTAFYLCASSIGTGVVDTEAFFGQGTRLTVV.

V usage is TRBV27 and J usage is TRBJ1-2; no firm D call. V lost 5 bases, J lost 0 bases, and 13 bases lay in between. Germline V gives CDR1 MNHEY, CDR2 SMNVEV (reference sequence). CDR3 length equals 15 residues. Here the CDR3 DNA reads TGTGCCAGCAGTGAAGTGGAGGGAGCTAACTATGGCTACACCTTC. This translates into CASSEVEGANYGYTF.

This chain links TRBV7-7 with TRBJ2-3, with 16 bases lining up with TRBD2. The CDR3 length is 12 residues. From germline, CDR1 is SSHAT and CDR2 FNYEAQ (reference sequence). The CDR3 nucleotides are TGTGCTAGCGGGACTAGCGGGGGGGAGCTGTATTTT. It specifies CASGTSGGELYF.

CDR3 sequence (DNA): TGTGCCAGCAGCTTACGACTAGCGGGCTACCTGGTGGAGACCCAGTACTTC. Translating it yields CASSLRLAGYLVETQYF. The chain couples TRBV5-5 to TRBJ2-5; 10 nucleotides agree with TRBD2. Germline V gene lookup returns CDR1 SGHKS and CDR2 YYEKEE (reference sequence). J was trimmed by 5 bases and V by 2 bases; bases with no gene match: 12. CDR3 length: 17 amino acids.

CDR3 in amino acids: CASSQKGLGEKLFF. In DNA form, the CDR3 reads TGCGCCAGCAGTCAGAAGGGGCTGGGAGAAAAACTGTTTTTT. The chain recombines TRBV4-3 with TRBJ1-4; perhaps TRBD1 as D (5 bases). The V end lost 6 bases, the J end lost 8 bases, and 16 bases lay between the germline ends. The CDR3 extends over 14 amino acids. Germline assignment: CDR1 LGHNA and CDR2 YSLEER.

V usage is TRBV7-9 and J usage is TRBJ1-1; no reliable D call. The V end lost 3 bases, the J end lost 1 base, and 12 bases lay between the germline ends. CDR3 length: 15 residues. Germline V gene data show CDR1 as SEHNR and CDR2 as FQNEAQ (reference sequence). The DNA of the CDR3 is TGTGCCAGCAGCTTGGGCGGACGGGAGAACACTGAAGCTTTCTTT. Its protein is CASSLGGRENTEAFF. The full variable domain, with the rest looked up from reference TRBV7-9 and TRBJ1-1, is DTGVSQNPRHKITKRGQNVTFRCDPISEHNRLYWYRQTLGQGPEFLTYFQNEAQLEKSRLLSDRFSAERPKGSFSTLEIQRTEQGDSAMYLCASSLGGRENTEAFFGQGTRLTVV.

This clone was seen a handful of times. The chain employs TRBV7-6 and TRBJ1-1; 7 bases match TRBD1. Germline-derived CDR1 and CDR2 are SGHVS and FNYEAQ. The CDR3 extends over 14 amino acids. Unmatched junction bases numbered 11, after V lost 5 bases and J lost 8 bases. The CDR3 nucleotides are TGTGCCAGCAGCCTATACACAGGGGTCGACGAAGCTTTCTTT. This sequence encodes CASSLYTGVDEAFF.

This sequence joins TRBV9 and TRBJ2-7; maybe TRBD1 (5 bases). V gave up 0 bases and J gave up 2 bases, with 9 bases separating them. CDR3 length: 14 amino acids. The germline V gene encodes CDR1 SGDLS and CDR2 YYNGEE. CDR3 protein: CASSVDNRPYEQYF. Here the CDR3 DNA reads TGTGCCAGCAGCGTAGACAACAGGCCCTACGAGCAGTACTTC.

This chain uses TRBV18 with TRBJ1-2, with a weak D call TRBD1 (6 bases). The germline V gene has CDR1 KGHSH and CDR2 LQKENI. The CDR3 extends over 17 amino acids. V lost 0 bases to trimming and J lost 4 bases, with 18 bases between them. The CDR3 region is CASSPPLVSGTSYGYTF. The CDR3, as DNA: TGTGCCAGCTCACCACCGCTGGTCTCCGGGACAAGCTATGGCTACACCTTC. The variable domain in full, completed from reference TRBV18 and TRBJ1-2, reads NAGVMQNPRHLVRRRGQEARLRCSPMKGHSHVYWYRQLPEEGLKFMVYLQKENIIDESGMPKERFSAEFPKEGPSILRIQQVVRGDSAAYFCASSPPLVSGTSYGYTFGSGTRLTVV.

This clone was detected only a few times. V usage is TRBV4-1 and J usage is TRBJ2-2; tentative D call: TRBD2 (7 bases). This CDR3 has 15 amino acids. Trimming stripped 4 bases from V and 2 bases from J, with 11 bases between. The germline gives CDR1 MGHRA, CDR2 YSYEKL. The CDR3 is CASSPAGANTGELFF. Written as DNA, the CDR3 is TGCGCCAGCAGCCCCGCGGGGGCTAACACCGGGGAGCTGTTTTTT.

This clone has more than one count but fewer than ten. This chain connects TRBV14 to TRBJ2-1; D is uncertain. The CDR3 length is 14 residues. Germline CDR1 and CDR2: SGHDN and FVKESK. V was cut by 5 bases and J by 4 bases, with 12 bases left in between. The CDR3 reads CASSIQTQYNEQFF. The CDR3 DNA reads TGTGCCAGCAGCATACAGACGCAGTACAATGAGCAGTTCTTC.

The V gene is TRBV7-3, the J gene TRBJ2-3; no reliable D call. The V end was cut by 2 bases, the J end by 2 bases, with 11 bases between. Germline lookup yields CDR1 SGHTA and CDR2 FQGTGA. This CDR3 spans 15 amino acids. This CDR3 reads CASSLETPATDTQYF. CDR3 DNA sequence: TGTGCCAGCAGCTTAGAGACTCCAGCCACAGATACGCAGTATTTT.

This chain uses TRBV1 with TRBJ1-4; TRBD1 is the table's D call and was not checked against the DNA. TRBV1 is classified as a pseudogene. The CDR3 covers 20 residues. The CDR3 reads CTSSQPLPGQGAQTNEKLFF. The CDR3 DNA follows: TGCACCAGCAGCCAGCCCCTCCCGGGACAGGGGGCGCAAACTAATGAAAAACTGTTTTTT.

The V and J genes are TRBV5-6 and TRBJ2-5; D is perhaps TRBD2 (6 bases). The CDR3 consists of 14 residues. The ends were cut back, 0 bases at V and 3 bases at J, with 9 bases in the middle. The germline V gene has CDR1 SGHDT and CDR2 YYEEEE. CDR3 sequence: CASSLVGGKETQYF. As DNA, the CDR3 is TGTGCCAGCAGCTTGGTCGGAGGGAAAGAGACCCAGTACTTC.

The chain couples TRBV4-3 to TRBJ2-1; the match to TRBD2 covers 13 bases. The CDR3 has 15 residues. After removal of 2 bases from V and 10 bases from J, the junction contained 5 bases not matched to a gene. Per germline, CDR1 LGHNA and CDR2 YSLEER. As DNA, the CDR3 is TGCGCCAGCAGCCAAATCCTGACTAGCGGGGGGGAGCAGTTCTTC. Translation: CASSQILTSGGEQFF.

This clone was detected only once. The J gene is TRBJ1-2, the V gene TRBV29-1, with 8 nucleotides matching TRBD1. The CDR3 sequence is 18 residues long. Trimming cost V 6 bases and J 0 bases; bases outside gene matches: 18. CDR1 and CDR2 (germline): SQVTM, ANQGSEA. The CDR3: CSVGPGGMNPLANYGYTF. The CDR3 DNA reads TGCAGCGTGGGGCCAGGGGGCATGAACCCCCTAGCTAACTATGGCTACACCTTC.

A few counts support this clone. The rearrangement links TRBV9 to TRBJ1-5, with D unclear. The V and J ends lost 7 bases and 0 bases respectively, with 11 bases between them. CDR1 is SGDLS, CDR2 YYNGEE, per germline. CDR3 length: 14 residues. The CDR3 DNA follows: TGTGCCAGCTCCACCTCGGGTAGCAATCAGCCCCAGCATTTT. The encoded protein is CASSTSGSNQPQHF.

The gene calls are TRBV13 and TRBJ2-5; 10 bases align to TRBD2. Germline CDR1 PRHDT, CDR2 FYEKMQ (reference sequence). This CDR3 spans 14 amino acids. Losses at the gene ends were 5 bases for V and 5 bases for J; bases not matched to a gene: 5. The CDR3 here is CASSRGLAQETQYF. Written as DNA, the CDR3 is TGTGCCAGCAGCCGGGGACTAGCGCAGGAGACCCAGTACTTC.

This clone was counted between two and nine times. The V and J genes are TRBV27 and TRBJ1-1, with D hard to call. Trimming pared 3 bases from V and 4 bases from J, leaving 6 bases between. There are 12 residues in the CDR3. The V gene's germline CDR1 is MNHEY and CDR2 SMNVEV (reference sequence). In DNA form, the CDR3 reads TGTGCCAGCAGTTTCCGCGGCACTGAAGCTTTCTTT. This gives the protein CASSFRGTEAFF.